This T cell receptor beta chain was found in a study of post-analysis software for immune sequencing data. The overall study: There were relapsing-remitting, secondary progressive and progressive-relapsing multiple sclerosis among the disease courses included. General study findings and limits: The five TRBV segments detected at higher frequency in patients than in controls included TRBV5-6, TRBV5-1 and TRBV20-1. With F measure, samples from one preparation batch clustered together strongly.

To note about this clonotype: Its antigen is currently unknown.

Unique-molecular-identifier-tagged TCR beta cDNA libraries were used. TCRdb processed the PCR reads anew with MiXCR; each CDR3 protein has one entry. Of roughly 800,000 distinct CDR3 sequences in the sample, roughly 29% were seen once. The germline gives CDR1 MNHNS, CDR2 SASEGT. V was pared by 2 bases and J by 0 bases, with 10 bases between. This CDR3 has 15 amino acids. This chain uses TRBV6-1 with TRBJ1-1; D remains unclear. Specimen: blood. This receptor was identified in a girl aged 5-17 years with multiple sclerosis. CDR3 amino acids: CASSETEVMNTEAFF. DNA of the CDR3: TGTGCCAGCAGTGAAACAGAGGTAATGAACACTGAAGCTTTCTTT.